This is a list of T cell receptor beta chains from one sample in a study of blood T cell repertoires in COVID-19. The repertoire was sequenced with immunoSEQ multiplex PCR; TCRdb's copy has only in-frame clones and lacks some. Here the sample spans roughly 41,000 clones, approximately 91% being singletons. The sequenced material came from peripheral blood. The receptors come from a man aged 55 to 69 with active COVID-19. The CDR3 runs from the conserved cysteine through the conserved F or W. A D gene is named only where the DNA matches it firmly. Part of the rows lack a size; the others show once, few, many or a class for expanded clones.

>once|TRBV6-1|TRBJ2-1|.
CASSEAVPGGAGLNEQFF
TGTGCCAGCAGTGAAGCCGTTCCAGGAGGGGCAGGTCTCAATGAGCAGTTCTTC
>.|TRBV27|TRBJ2-1|.
CASTLGVYGEQFF
TGTGCCAGCACCTTAGGGGTATACGGTGAGCAGTTCTTC
>.|TRBV2|TRBJ2-7|TRBD2
CASSDHLAGSYEQYF
TGTGCCAGCAGTGATCACCTAGCGGGATCCTACGAGCAGTACTTC
>.|TRBV19|TRBJ1-2|.
CASRLAWGGLHVGYTF
TGTGCCAGTAGGCTCGCCTGGGGGGGACTCCACGTCGGCTACACCTTC
>.|TRBV7-8|TRBJ2-7|.
CASSLALTGMYEQYF
TGTGCCAGCAGCTTAGCCCTTACAGGGATGTACGAGCAGTACTTC
>.|TRBV7-2|TRBJ2-7|TRBD1
CASSPRTGLSYEQYF
TGTGCCAGCAGCCCTCGGACAGGGTTAAGCTACGAGCAGTACTTC
>.|TRBV19|TRBJ1-2|TRBD1
CASSILGGGGYGYTF
TGTGCCAGTAGCATATTAGGGGGCGGCGGCTATGGCTACACCTTC
>.|TRBV15|TRBJ2-4|.
CATSRDQGYPRQYF
TGTGCCACCAGCAGAGATCAGGGGTATCCTCGACAGTACTTC
>few|TRBV18|TRBJ1-2|.
CASSPPLGESPGYGYTF
TGTGCCAGCTCACCACCTTTGGGTGAATCGCCAGGCTATGGCTACACCTTC
>.|TRBV3-1/TRBV3-2|TRBJ2-1|TRBD2
CASSQTSGRALGYNEQFF
TGTGCCAGCAGCCAAACTAGCGGGAGGGCCTTAGGGTACAATGAGCAGTTCTTC
>.|TRBV7-2|TRBJ2-7|.
CTVGRGRGSYEQYF
TGTACCGTGGGGCGGGGGCGGGGCTCCTACGAGCAGTACTTC
>.|TRBV7-2|TRBJ2-1|TRBD2
CASSLERGTSGRANEQFF
TGTGCCAGCAGCTTAGAGAGGGGGACTAGCGGGAGGGCGAATGAGCAGTTCTTC
>.|TRBV7-6|TRBJ2-1|TRBD2
CASSLDWSTSGSVNEQFF
TGTGCCAGCAGCTTAGATTGGTCGACTAGCGGGAGTGTAAATGAGCAGTTCTTC
>.|TRBV11-3|TRBJ2-2|TRBD1
CARGTTGDSGELFF
TGTGCCAGGGGGACGACAGGGGACTCCGGGGAGCTGTTTTTT
>.|TRBV2|TRBJ2-3|TRBD2
CASSQGLAGVTDTQYF
TGTGCCAGCAGTCAGGGACTAGCGGGAGTTACAGATACGCAGTATTTT
>.|TRBV18|TRBJ1-5|.
CASSQTGDQPQHF
TGTGCCAGCTCCCAGACGGGTGATCAGCCCCAGCATTTT
>.|TRBV5-6|TRBJ1-4|.
CASSIWGRNEKLFF
TGTGCCAGCAGCATTTGGGGGCGAAATGAAAAACTGTTTTTT
>.|TRBV7-2|TRBJ2-7|TRBD2
CASFAGTSGRAQPNEQYF
TGTGCCAGCTTTGCCGGGACTAGCGGGAGGGCCCAGCCCAATGAGCAGTACTTC
>.|TRBV27|TRBJ2-1|TRBD2
CASRVAGDRNEQFF
TGTGCCAGTCGCGTAGCGGGAGATCGCAATGAGCAGTTCTTC
>.|TRBV3-1/TRBV3-2|TRBJ2-5|TRBD1
CASSAGGRETQYF
TGTGCCAGCAGCGCAGGGGGCAGAGAGACCCAGTACTTC
>.|TRBV12-3/TRBV12-4|TRBJ2-3|TRBD2
CASSRTSGGTQYF
TGTGCCAGCAGCAGGACTAGCGGGGGTACGCAGTATTTT
>.|TRBV10-3|TRBJ1-5|.
CATSEAGVSNQPQHF
TGTGCCACTTCCGAGGCAGGGGTGAGCAATCAGCCCCAGCATTTT
>.|TRBV5-1|TRBJ2-7|TRBD1
CASSPGQGGSYEQYF
TGCGCCAGCAGCCCCGGACAGGGGGGGTCCTACGAGCAGTACTTC
>.|TRBV7-9|TRBJ1-2|.
CASSSPTRGGYGYTF
TGTGCCAGCAGCTCCCCAACCAGGGGAGGGTATGGCTACACCTTC
>.|TRBV7-9|TRBJ1-1|TRBD1
CASSLARPGGSHTEAFF
TGTGCCAGCAGCTTAGCGCGCCCAGGGGGATCCCACACTGAAGCTTTCTTT
>.|TRBV19|TRBJ2-3|.
CASSFGADTQYF
TGTGCCAGTAGTTTCGGAGCAGATACGCAGTATTTT
>.|TRBV29-1|TRBJ2-1|.
CSVDGVGSSYNEQFF
TGCAGCGTGGATGGGGTAGGGAGCTCCTACAATGAGCAGTTCTTC
>once|TRBV29-1|TRBJ2-3|TRBD2
CSVETSGAATQYF
TGCAGCGTTGAGACTAGCGGAGCGGCCACGCAGTATTTT
>.|TRBV28|TRBJ2-3|.
CAERESGTDTQYF
TGTGCCGAACGGGAGTCAGGCACAGATACGCAGTATTTT
>.|TRBV25-1|TRBJ2-7|.
CASSDRTVLPQYF
TGTGCCAGCAGTGACCGGACAGTTTTGCCGCAGTACTTC
>.|TRBV11-2|TRBJ2-7|.
CASSLGSLYEQYF
TGTGCCAGCAGCCTCGGTTCGCTCTACGAGCAGTACTTC
>.|TRBV7-3|TRBJ2-2|.
CASSPTGFANTGELFF
TGTGCCAGCAGCCCAACAGGGTTCGCGAACACCGGGGAGCTGTTTTTT
>.|TRBV5-4|TRBJ2-2|TRBD2
CASSRGASGHTGELFF
TGTGCCAGCAGCCGAGGGGCTAGCGGTCACACCGGGGAGCTGTTTTTT
>.|TRBV4-2|TRBJ1-2|TRBD1
CASSAPGQGFYGYTF
TGTGCCAGCAGCGCGCCGGGACAGGGTTTCTATGGCTACACCTTC
>.|TRBV28|TRBJ2-7|.
CASSPPTDRYEQYF
TGTGCCAGCAGTCCACCTACCGACAGGTACGAGCAGTACTTC
>.|TRBV6-5|TRBJ1-5|TRBD1
CASSLDRVSNQPQHF
TGTGCCAGCAGTTTGGACAGGGTAAGCAATCAGCCCCAGCATTTT
>.|TRBV14|TRBJ2-5|TRBD2
CASSRGMREDPYQETQYF
TGTGCCAGCAGCCGAGGGATGCGGGAGGATCCGTACCAAGAGACCCAGTACTTC
>.|TRBV23-1|TRBJ2-2|.
CASSRWEDKGKGGELFF
TGCGCCAGCAGTCGTTGGGAGGACAAGGGTAAGGGCGGGGAGCTGTTTTTT
>.|TRBV19|TRBJ2-5|TRBD2
CASSTGGRAEQETQYF
TGTGCCAGTAGTACGGGCGGGAGGGCCGAGCAAGAGACCCAGTACTTC
>few|TRBV7-2|TRBJ2-7|.
CASSQGGGNSYEQYF
TGTGCCAGCAGCCAAGGCGGCGGGAACTCCTACGAGCAGTACTTC
>.|TRBV6-5|TRBJ1-1|.
CASSRDPIMNTEAFF
TGTGCCAGCAGTAGAGATCCGATCATGAACACTGAAGCTTTCTTT
>.|TRBV28|TRBJ2-7|.
CASNPGGSSYEQYF
TGTGCCAGCAACCCAGGAGGCAGCTCCTACGAGCAGTACTTC
>.|TRBV5-1|TRBJ2-1|TRBD2
CASSLANIAGVWNNEQFF
TGCGCCAGCAGCTTGGCGAATATAGCGGGAGTTTGGAACAATGAGCAGTTCTTC
>.|TRBV5-6|TRBJ2-7|.
CASSLGRGGYEQYF
TGTGCCAGCAGCTTGGGGAGGGGCGGCTACGAGCAGTACTTC
>.|TRBV10-3|TRBJ2-7|.
CAISERESAYEQYF
TGTGCCATCAGTGAACGGGAGTCAGCCTACGAGCAGTACTTC